The sample holds many counts of the clone carrying this TCR beta chain. The antigen remains unidentified. In patients aged 18 to 65, hyperthyroidism was newly diagnosed, with duration under 2 months. PBMCs were collected from an approximately 9.2 ml volume of fresh peripheral blood. Amplified TCR beta CDR3 regions came from RNA transcripts. When the TCR CDR3 underwent first-round RT-PCR, the HTBI primer set was used. From the multiplex PCR reads, TCRdb called clonotypes with MiXCR, one entry per CDR3 protein. The sample consists of roughly 290,000 distinct CDR3 sequences, 10% to 15% of them appearing once. The length of the CDR3 is 13 residues. Losses at the gene ends were 6 bases for V and 0 bases for J; bases not matched to a gene: 1. Germline V gene sequence: CDR1 MNHNS, CDR2 SASEGT. This specimen belongs to a study of T cells in Graves' hyperthyroidism and ophthalmopathy. Study-wide results and limits: Most thyroid-expanded clonotypes above 0.001 were also found in blood.

The sequence was obtained from a woman aged 25 to 39 with Graves' hyperthyroidism that later progressed to Graves' ophthalmopathy. V is TRBV6-1 and J is TRBJ2-5; 7 nucleotides match TRBD2. The sequenced material came from blood. CDR3 sequence: CASSGGYQETQYF. CDR3 nucleotide sequence: TGTGCCAGCAGCGGGGGGTACCAAGAGACCCAGTACTTC.